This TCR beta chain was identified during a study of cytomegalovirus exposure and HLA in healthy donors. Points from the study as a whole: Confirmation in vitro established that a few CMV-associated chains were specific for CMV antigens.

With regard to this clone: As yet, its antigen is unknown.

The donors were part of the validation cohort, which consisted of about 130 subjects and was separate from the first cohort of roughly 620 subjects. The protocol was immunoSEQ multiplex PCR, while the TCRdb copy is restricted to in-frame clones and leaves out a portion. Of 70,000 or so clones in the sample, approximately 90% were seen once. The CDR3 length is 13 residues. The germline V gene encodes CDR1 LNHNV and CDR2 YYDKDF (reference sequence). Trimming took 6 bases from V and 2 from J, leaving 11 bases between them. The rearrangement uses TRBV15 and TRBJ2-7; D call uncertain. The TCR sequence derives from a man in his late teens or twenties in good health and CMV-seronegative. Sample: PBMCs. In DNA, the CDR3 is TGTGCCACCAGTAGCCGGCAGACCTACGAGCAGTACTTC. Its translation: CATSSRQTYEQYF. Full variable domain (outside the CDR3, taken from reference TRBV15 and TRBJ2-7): DAMVIQNPRYQVTQFGKPVTLSCSQTLNHNVMYWYQQKSSQAPKLLFHYYDKDFNNEADTPDNFQSRRPNTSFCFLDIRSPGLGDTAMYLCATSSRQTYEQYFGPGTRLTVT.